What follows describes a single T cell receptor beta chain. This clone's antigen is unknown. No much larger clonotype is one base removed from it; base qualities were not supplied. V is shortened by 3 bases, J by 4 bases, and the region joining them spans 9 bases. The CDR3 holds 13 amino acids from the cysteine to the phenylalanine. The kept DNA is CDR3 alone, 39 bases in frame from the first base. The immunoSEQ Assay, a bias-controlled multiplex PCR, was used to amplify TCRbeta CDR3 regions from genomic DNA. As for how the authors treated the data: The number of nucleated cells in each sample was estimated from the amplification of reference gene primers within the assay. To quantify the absolute abundance of each unique TCRbeta CDR3 rearrangement, sequence reads were collapsed and filtered. For each sample, productive Simpson clonality was calculated as the square root of Simpson's diversity index across productive rearrangements. TCRdb took over this immuneACCESS table, retaining in-frame rearrangements with V and J assigned. Such tables are incomplete; in checked studies, under half of the missing clones stem from an unresolved V gene, and the remainder is unexplained. That table gives V, J and clone size, and the DNA gave D and trimming. Recorded for this sample are tens of thousands of clones; approximately 88% of them occurred a single time. The ten largest account for roughly 3.7% of the sample.

One collaborating source in Seattle enrolled patients while the patients were actively infected and followed the patients over time throughout the course of disease. The collaborating institutions used their own protocols to collect whole blood in K2EDTA tubes. For TCRbeta analysis, collaborators shipped samples in one of three forms: frozen whole blood, isolated PBMCs, or DNA extracted from either of those sample types. These data come from a study of blood T cell repertoires in COVID-19 (dated by TCRdb to 2020 to 2021). Some background on the complete study: Samples covering the acute and convalescent phases of COVID-19 were provided by collaborators in the United States, Italy and Spain. The material from the prospective study consisted of cDNA or gDNA derived from T cells, B-cell-depleted T cells, or PBMCs. Deeply sampled blood TCRbeta repertoires from subjects exposed to, actively infected with, or recovered from COVID-19 were included in the dataset. The repertoires were made available in a free public database intended to serve as a resource for research on the immune response to SARS-CoV-2. The samples were drawn from the first 160 participants of the ongoing ImmuneRACE study and from 950 to 1,500 subjects provided by 6 global collaborators. Sample metadata almost always included a de-identified subject ID, COVID-19 status, age in years and sex. Where HLA class I and class II types were available, the types were taken from metadata supplied by the sample provider, not from assay-based typing. The paper as a whole reports these results and caveats: How much clinical and demographic metadata was included differed by source and by participant, and the metadata was provided uncurated.

The TCR originated in a man aged 35-49 years with COVID-19, enrolled during active disease. Sequencing input: peripheral blood. The V and J genes are TRBV12-3 or TRBV12-4 and TRBJ1-2, with the D gene too uncertain to name. The CDR3 sequence is CASSLGSIYGYTF. The DNA reads as follows: TGTGCCAGCAGTTTGGGGAGCATCTATGGCTACACCTTC.